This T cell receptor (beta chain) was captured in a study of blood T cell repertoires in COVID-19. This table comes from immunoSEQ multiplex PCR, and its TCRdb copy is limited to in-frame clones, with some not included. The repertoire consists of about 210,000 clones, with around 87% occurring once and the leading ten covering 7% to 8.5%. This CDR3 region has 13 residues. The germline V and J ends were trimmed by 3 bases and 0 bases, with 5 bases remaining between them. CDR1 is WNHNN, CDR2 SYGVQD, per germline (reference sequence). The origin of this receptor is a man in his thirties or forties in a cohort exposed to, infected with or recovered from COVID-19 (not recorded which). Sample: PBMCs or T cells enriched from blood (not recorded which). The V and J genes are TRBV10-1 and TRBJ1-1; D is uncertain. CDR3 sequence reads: CASSDSLNTEAFF. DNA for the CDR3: TGCGCCAGCAGTGATTCATTGAACACTGAAGCTTTCTTT.